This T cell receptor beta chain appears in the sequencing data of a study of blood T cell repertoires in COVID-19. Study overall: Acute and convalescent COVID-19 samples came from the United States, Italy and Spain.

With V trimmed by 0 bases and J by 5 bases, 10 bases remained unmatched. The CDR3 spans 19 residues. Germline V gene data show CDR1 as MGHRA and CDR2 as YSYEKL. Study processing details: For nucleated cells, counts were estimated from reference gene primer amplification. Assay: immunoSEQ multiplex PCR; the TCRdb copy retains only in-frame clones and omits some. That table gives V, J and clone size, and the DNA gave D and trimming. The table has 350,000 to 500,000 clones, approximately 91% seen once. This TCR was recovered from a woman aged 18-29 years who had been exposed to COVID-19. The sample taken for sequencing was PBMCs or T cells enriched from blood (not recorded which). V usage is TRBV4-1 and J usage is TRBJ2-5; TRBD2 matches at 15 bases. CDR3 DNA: TGCGCCAGCAGCCAAGATCTTGTTATCGGACTAGCGGGAGGGGAGACCCAGTACTTC. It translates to CASSQDLVIGLAGGETQYF.